The rows below give T cell receptor beta chains drawn from one sample of a study of shared clonotypes between healthy human individuals. Assay: immunoSEQ multiplex PCR; the TCRdb copy retains only in-frame clones and omits some. Counted here are over a million clones, 70% to 80% occurring once; the ten biggest clones make up 0.55% to 0.7%. Sequencing was done on a sample of memory CD4+ T cells from PBMCs. Every receptor here comes from a man in his late teens or twenties in good health. Some clones in this sample may be carry-over from other donors' samples. Both conserved end residues are part of each CDR3.

J gene | V gene | CDR3 protein
TRBJ2-1 | TRBV28 | CASSPWTSGNNEQFF
TRBJ1-2 | TRBV19 | CASSLQANNYGYTF
TRBJ2-7 | TRBV19 | CASSSPGASYEQYF
TRBJ1-2 | TRBV7-2 | CASSLGRGREYGYTF
TRBJ2-3 | TRBV5-1 | CASGTGADTQYF
TRBJ2-1 | TRBV18 | CASSVAGSDNEQFF
TRBJ2-7 | TRBV6-1 | CASNGVGYEQYF
TRBJ2-3 | TRBV28 | CASSLRQGWSTDTQYF
TRBJ2-7 | TRBV5-4 | CASSPGTSGSFGYEQYF
TRBJ1-1 | TRBV5-6 | CASSSGAATEAFF
TRBJ2-7 | TRBV11-2 | CASSLLTSGTYEQYF
TRBJ1-2 | TRBV29-1 | CSVGQPIYGYTF
TRBJ1-4 | TRBV7-2 | CASSLVGTGDEKLFF
TRBJ2-7 | TRBV7-9 | CASSRPTSYEQYF
TRBJ1-5 | TRBV7-9 | CASSLIRVKADQPQHF
TRBJ1-3 | TRBV25-1 | CASSPGGVPGNTIYF
TRBJ1-5 | TRBV19 | CASSIRAGGRSFNQPQHF
TRBJ2-6 | TRBV14 | CASSPEGFGANVLTF
TRBJ1-2 | TRBV27 | CASSLSYPHLGTGKPFYGYTF
TRBJ2-1 | TRBV2 | CASSEGALYNEQFF
TRBJ1-2 | TRBV5-1 | CASSPQGQGIYGYTF
TRBJ1-1 | TRBV28 | CASRPTGGQETNTEAFF
TRBJ1-2 | TRBV28 | CASSLSSGGYGYTF
TRBJ2-3 | TRBV29-1 | CSVGGTSGVTDTQYF
TRBJ2-2 | TRBV14 | CASRRTDRGTGELFF
TRBJ1-2 | TRBV23-1 | CASSQDPLGGYTF
TRBJ2-5 | TRBV29-1 | CSVEEGEETQYF
TRBJ2-5 | TRBV12-5 | CASGLIGHETQYF
TRBJ2-3 | TRBV27 | CASSLDTNTDTQYF
TRBJ2-1 | TRBV6-5 | CASSYGGSPIEQFF
TRBJ1-1 | TRBV7-9 | CASSVGQTNTEAFF
TRBJ2-5 | TRBV7-3 | CASSLNRGETQYF
TRBJ2-3 | TRBV6-4 | CASSTSGASTDTQYF
TRBJ2-5 | TRBV28 | CASVNPGLAGVQETQYF
TRBJ2-3 | TRBV18 | CASSRTSGSPTDTQYF
TRBJ1-6 | TRBV14 | CASSHRTENSPLHF
TRBJ2-5 | TRBV7-9 | CASSKRGGETQYF
TRBJ2-3 | TRBV6-5 | CASSRAGALADTQYF
TRBJ2-1 | TRBV29-1 | CSVWFGAAGDEQFF
TRBJ2-6 | TRBV7-9 | CASSSSPGQGTSGANVLTF
TRBJ2-7 | TRBV29-1 | CSVVGFQRYEQYF
TRBJ2-3 | TRBV4-2 | CASRPGQGRAGEPTDTQYF
TRBJ2-3 | TRBV14 | CASSQVPDTQYF
TRBJ2-2 | TRBV19 | CASTTTGTNTGELFF
TRBJ2-3 | TRBV11-3 | CASSSGLTTDTQYF
TRBJ1-5 | TRBV27 | CASSPSGGRSNQPQHF
TRBJ1-1 | TRBV16 | CASSPTGNTEAFF
TRBJ2-4 | TRBV28 | CASSPPESNIQYF
TRBJ2-7 | TRBV13 | CASSFDTGRGAEQYF
TRBJ1-3 | TRBV29-1 | CSATQGTGNTIYF
TRBJ1-5 | TRBV11-2 | CASSLDGSSQPQHF
TRBJ1-2 | TRBV29-1 | CSVGHLRGTYGYTF
TRBJ2-7 | TRBV2 | CASSVGEGQGFYEQYF